One and the same sample provided the 24 T cell receptor beta chains below, sequenced in a study of human T cells and chemical hapten exposure. TCRdb re-called the RACE reads with MiXCR, one entry per CDR3 protein. This sample has some 380,000 distinct CDR3 sequences, with approximately 5% found just once. The sample's time point: patch test 1, 2 weeks after DPC sensitization. The treatment is: therapeutic diphenylcyclopropenone sensitization with weekly scalp DPC. The starting material was whole blood, obtained in connection with sensitization to the hapten diphenylcyclopropenone (DPC). Receptor source: a woman in her forties or fifties with alopecia areata. Some clones in this sample may be carry-over from other donors' samples.

Notes on this clonotype: A much larger clone is a single base away; this may be a read error. The chain recombines TRBV6-2 or TRBV6-3 with TRBJ2-3; D gene uncertain. Trimming left V 10 bases short and J 11 bases short, with 16 bases between. The germline CDR1 and CDR2 sequences are MNHEY and SVGEGT. This CDR3 region has 11 residues. The chain's CDR3 is CAISGANMQYF. The CDR3 DNA follows: TGTGCCATATCAGGCGCGAATATGCAGTATTTT.

This sequence joins TRBV12-3 or TRBV12-4 and TRBJ2-7; D is unresolved. V gave up 3 bases and J gave up 6 bases, with 9 bases separating them. The CDR3 spans 12 residues. The CDR3 loop reads CASSFRNVEQYF. CDR3 nucleotides: TGTGCCAGCAGTTTCCGGAACGTCGAGCAGTACTTC.

The table lists this clonotype with many counts. The rearrangement links TRBV11-2 to TRBJ1-1, with D possibly matching TRBD1 (5 bases). V was cut by 3 bases and J by 2 bases, with 13 bases left in between. CDR3 length: 15 residues. The germline gives CDR1 SGHAT, CDR2 FQNNGV. The CDR3 DNA is TGTGCCAGCAGCTTTACAGGCCCATCTAACACTGAAGCTTTCTTT. It is translated as CASSFTGPSNTEAFF.

This clonotype came up a few times. The chain is built from TRBV10-3 and TRBJ2-1; 9 positions match TRBD2. Trimming at V came to 8 bases and at J to 3 bases, leaving 5 bases not matched to a gene. CDR1 and CDR2 from the germline V gene are ENHRY and SYGVKD. The CDR3 covers 14 residues. CDR3 coding DNA: TGTGCCATCCGGGGTAGCGGGAGCTACAATGAGCAGTTCTTC. It translates to CAIRGSGSYNEQFF.

This clonotype was recorded at least ten times. As DNA, the CDR3 is TGTGCCAGCTCCCAGGGGGTAGCGATGCAAGAGACCCAGTACTTC. Translating it yields CASSQGVAMQETQYF. The V gene is TRBV2, the J gene TRBJ2-5, with 7 nucleotides matching TRBD1. This CDR3 spans 15 amino acids. Germline CDR1 SNHLY, CDR2 FYNNEI. The J segment lost 2 bases and the V segment lost 8 bases, leaving 11 bases of the junction unmatched. Variable domain in full (rest from reference TRBV2 and TRBJ2-5): EPEVTQTPSHQVTQMGQEVILRCVPISNHLYFYWYRQILGQKVEFLVSFYNNEISEKSEIFDDQFSVERPDGSNFTLKIRSTKLEDSAMYFCASSQGVAMQETQYFGPGTRLLVL.

This clonotype was seen more than once but under ten times. The chain couples TRBV2 to TRBJ2-2, with 10 bases that match TRBD2. Germline V lookup: CDR1 SNHLY, CDR2 FYNNEI. CDR3 length: 15 amino acids. The V and J ends lost 7 bases and 4 bases, in that order; junction bases with no gene match: 6. The CDR3, as DNA: TGTGCCAGCATAGCCCCTAGCGGGGGCACCGGGGAGCTGTTTTTT. Residues: CASIAPSGGTGELFF. The whole variable domain, filled in from reference TRBV2 and TRBJ2-2, reads EPEVTQTPSHQVTQMGQEVILRCVPISNHLYFYWYRQILGQKVEFLVSFYNNEISEKSEIFDDQFSVERPDGSNFTLKIRSTKLEDSAMYFCASIAPSGGTGELFFGEGSRLTVL.

This clonotype came up a few times. V usage is TRBV2 and J usage is TRBJ1-2; D is possibly TRBD1 (5 bases). Germline assignment: CDR1 SNHLY and CDR2 FYNNEI. CDR3 length: 10 residues. V lost 8 bases, J lost 8 bases, and 9 bases lay in between. The CDR3 DNA sequence: TGTGCCAGCCTCTGGACAGGCTACACCTTC. It codes for CASLWTGYTF.

This clonotype has ten or more counts. The chain is built from TRBV7-6 and TRBJ2-7; TRBD2 matches at 9 bases. Trimming cost V 4 bases and J 6 bases; bases outside gene matches: 10. There are 15 residues in the CDR3. Germline lookup yields CDR1 SGHVS and CDR2 FNYEAQ. The CDR3 DNA sequence: TGTGCCAGCAGCTGGTCTAGCGGGGTCACCTCCGAGCAGTACTTC. Translation: CASSWSSGVTSEQYF.

This clonotype showed up just a few times. This chain uses TRBV29-1 with TRBJ1-1; D possibly corresponds to TRBD1 (5 bases). Between the trimmed V and J ends, which lost 6 bases and 1 base, there was a span of 9 bases. Germline V CDR1 and CDR2: SQVTM, ANQGSEA. This CDR3 is built from 12 residues. The CDR3 bases are TGCAGCGTGACAAGGGGGAACACTGAAGCTTTCTTT. Translated, it gives CSVTRGNTEAFF.

This clonotype occurred a few times. The chain uses TRBV25-1 and TRBJ2-5; no clear D gene. Trimming removed 2 bases at V and 4 bases at J, with 5 bases between. The length of the CDR3 is 12 residues. Germline lookup yields CDR1 MGHDK and CDR2 SYGVNS. The CDR3 DNA is TGTGCCAGCAGTGAAGTTGGAGAGACCCAGTACTTC. This sequence encodes CASSEVGETQYF. Complete variable domain (other parts from reference TRBV25-1 and TRBJ2-5): EADIYQTPRYLVIGTGKKITLECSQTMGHDKMYWYQQDPGMELHLIHYSYGVNSTEKGDLSSESTVSRIRTEHFPLTLESARPSHTSQYLCASSEVGETQYFGPGTRLLVL.

There are many counts of this clonotype. The V call is TRBV20-1, the J call TRBJ2-3, with TRBD2 as a possible D gene (7 bases). CDR1 is DFQATT, CDR2 SNEGSKA, per germline (reference sequence). This CDR3 has 14 amino acids. The germline V and J ends were trimmed by 6 bases and 3 bases, with 16 bases remaining between them. CDR3 protein: CSAPRGGGTDTQYF. Written as DNA, the CDR3 is TGCAGTGCCCCTAGGGGGGGCGGGACAGATACGCAGTATTTT.

This clonotype came up many times. The V gene is TRBV23-1, the J gene TRBJ1-1; 9 nucleotides agree with TRBD1. TRBV23-1 is reported as an ORF; its role is uncertain. This CDR3 contains 20 residues. The J segment lost 0 bases and the V segment lost 3 bases, leaving 17 bases of the junction unmatched. For the CDR3, the DNA is TGCGCCAGCAGTCAGCGGGGACAGGGCAAAGGGAGAGTCATGAACACTGAAGCTTTCTTT. Amino acids: CASSQRGQGKGRVMNTEAFF.

This clonotype occurred many times. This chain uses TRBV28 with TRBJ2-6; D is unclear. The CDR3 has 15 amino acids. Germline CDR1 and CDR2: MDHEN and SYDVKM. With 5 bases removed from V and 2 bases from J, the gap between germline ends came to 10 bases. The CDR3 DNA is TGTGCCAGCAGTCGCCGAGGAACTGGGGCCAACGTCCTGACTTTC. Its protein product is CASSRRGTGANVLTF.

There are many counts of this clonotype. The CDR3 region is CASSLAGRSVQYF. The CDR3, as DNA: TGCGCCAGCAGCTTGGCCGGCCGCTCGGTGCAGTACTTC. The rearrangement joins TRBV5-1 to TRBJ2-7; D unclear. V dropped 0 bases and J dropped 9 bases, with 13 bases sitting between them. The germline gives CDR1 SGHRS, CDR2 YFSETQ. CDR3 length equals 13 residues.

In its sample, this clonotype was seen many times. This chain uses TRBV11-2 with TRBJ2-2, with D perhaps TRBD1 (5 bases). Germline lookup yields CDR1 SGHAT and CDR2 FQNNGV. The CDR3 contains 14 residues. The V end was cut by 5 bases, the J end by 1 base, with 8 bases between. CDR3 coding DNA: TGTGCCAGCAGCCCTCAGGGGAACACCGGGGAGCTGTTTTTT. It translates to CASSPQGNTGELFF.

This clonotype showed up many times. This chain joins TRBV29-1 and TRBJ2-3; 15 bases line up with TRBD2. The CDR3 is 16 amino acids. Germline V gene data show CDR1 as SQVTM and CDR2 as ANQGSEA. Unmatched junction bases numbered 4, after V lost 6 bases and J lost 0 bases. The CDR3 loop reads CSVLGLAGGSTDTQYF. DNA for the CDR3: TGCAGCGTCCTGGGACTAGCGGGAGGTAGCACAGATACGCAGTATTTT.

The V call is TRBV11-2, the J call TRBJ2-1; tentative D call: TRBD2 (5 bases). The V end was cut by 5 bases, the J end by 3 bases, with 20 bases between. The CDR3 totals 17 residues. Germline CDR1 is SGHAT and CDR2 is FQNNGV. This chain's CDR3 is CASSALGSGSFYNEQFF. The CDR3 nucleotides read TGTGCCAGCAGCGCCCTCGGCAGCGGATCCTTCTACAATGAGCAGTTCTTC.

This clonotype was found many times. This chain connects TRBV7-8 to TRBJ2-7, with D hard to call. V was trimmed by 7 bases and J by 0 bases, leaving 13 bases between them. The CDR3 is made up of 14 amino acids. Looked up from germline, CDR1 is SGHVS and CDR2 is FQNEAQ. CDR3 amino acids: CASTVDPSSYEQYF. CDR3 nucleotides: TGTGCCAGCACCGTAGACCCTAGCTCCTACGAGCAGTACTTC.

This clonotype was recorded a few times. The rearrangement links TRBV7-9 to TRBJ2-5; no reliable D call. V was pared by 7 bases and J by 1 base, with 13 bases between. CDR3 length: 14 amino acids. Per the germline V gene, CDR1 is SEHNR and CDR2 is FQNEAQ (reference sequence). This CDR3 reads CASTRPEFQETQYF. The CDR3 DNA sequence: TGTGCCAGCACAAGACCAGAGTTCCAAGAGACCCAGTACTTC.

This clonotype was seen only a few times. The rearrangement joins TRBV5-1 to TRBJ1-5, with 8 bases fitting TRBD1. The junction had 4 bases not matched to a gene; V was cut back by 0 bases and J by 5 bases. Germline V gene data show CDR1 as SGHRS and CDR2 as YFSETQ. The CDR3 sequence is 15 residues long. This CDR3 is CASSLDRGADQPQHF. The CDR3 DNA follows: TGCGCCAGCAGCTTGGACAGGGGGGCGGATCAGCCCCAGCATTTT. Combining the CDR3 with reference TRBV5-1 and TRBJ1-5 gives the whole variable domain KAGVTQTPRYLIKTRGQQVTLSCSPISGHRSVSWYQQTPGQGLQFLFEYFSETQRNKGNFPGRFSGRQFSNSRSEMNVSTLELGDSALYLCASSLDRGADQPQHFGDGTRLSIL.

This clonotype was recorded at least ten times. The chain joins TRBV5-5 to TRBJ1-2; no definite D call. Germline CDR1 reads SGHKS; CDR2 reads YYEKEE (reference sequence). CDR3 length equals 10 residues. Trimming removed 4 bases at V and 10 bases at J, with 8 bases between. Written as DNA, the CDR3 is TGTGCCAGCAGCGACGGAATCTACACCTTC. Encoded protein: CASSDGIYTF.

This clonotype was detected ten times or more. This chain connects TRBV11-2 to TRBJ1-1, with a weak D call TRBD1 (5 bases). Germline-derived CDR1 and CDR2 are SGHAT and FQNNGV. The CDR3 runs 17 residues. Trimming took 2 bases from V and 5 from J, leaving 21 bases between them. This CDR3 reads CASSLMGWGSRITEAFF. The CDR3 nucleotides read TGTGCCAGCAGCTTAATGGGGTGGGGGTCACGGATTACTGAAGCTTTCTTT.

This clonotype was observed at least ten times. J is TRBJ1-1 and V is TRBV4-1; D is undetermined. Germline loops: CDR1 MGHRA, CDR2 YSYEKL. This CDR3 is built from 12 residues. V was pared by 3 bases and J by 7 bases, with 9 bases between. The CDR3 DNA reads TGCGCCAGCAGCCACGTGGACCGTGAAGCTTTCTTT. Protein sequence: CASSHVDREAFF.

Many counts were recorded for this clonotype. V and J are TRBV20-1 and TRBJ2-3, with D perhaps TRBD1 or TRBD2 (5 bases each). The V end lost 5 bases, the J end lost 5 bases, and 14 bases lay between the germline ends. This CDR3 region has 13 residues. Per the germline V gene, CDR1 is DFQATT and CDR2 is SNEGSKA (reference sequence). The CDR3 coding sequence is TGCAGTGCTCTCACGGGGCCTGGAGATACGCAGTATTTT. It is translated as CSALTGPGDTQYF.